Sequencing of this TCR beta chain was carried out in a study of CD8 T cells in ankylosing spondylitis. Study-wide results and caveats: It appeared that ankylosing spondylitis blood was characterized by a TCR beta motif of under ten highly homologous variants. Earlier work had already found some motif variants in reactive arthritis synovial fluid and blood.

Details on this clonotype: Its target is unknown.

With molecular barcodes, quantitative 5'-RACE was used to make the TCR beta libraries. TCRdb called the 5' RACE reads again in MiXCR, with one record for every CDR3 protein. The sample yields a few hundred thousand distinct CDR3 sequences, 17% seen once. Germline CDR1 is KGHDR and CDR2 is SFDVKD. V was pared by 9 bases and J by 2 bases, with 7 bases of the junction left unmatched. The CDR3 sequence is 14 residues long. The receptor comes from a male donor with ankylosing spondylitis. Material for sequencing was blood, either unsorted or a sorted T cell fraction (not recorded which). The rearrangement links TRBV24-1 to TRBJ2-7; 9 bases match TRBD1. The CDR3 protein is CATQPGQGTYEQYF. The DNA of the CDR3 is TGTGCCACCCAACCGGGACAGGGTACCTACGAGCAGTACTTC.